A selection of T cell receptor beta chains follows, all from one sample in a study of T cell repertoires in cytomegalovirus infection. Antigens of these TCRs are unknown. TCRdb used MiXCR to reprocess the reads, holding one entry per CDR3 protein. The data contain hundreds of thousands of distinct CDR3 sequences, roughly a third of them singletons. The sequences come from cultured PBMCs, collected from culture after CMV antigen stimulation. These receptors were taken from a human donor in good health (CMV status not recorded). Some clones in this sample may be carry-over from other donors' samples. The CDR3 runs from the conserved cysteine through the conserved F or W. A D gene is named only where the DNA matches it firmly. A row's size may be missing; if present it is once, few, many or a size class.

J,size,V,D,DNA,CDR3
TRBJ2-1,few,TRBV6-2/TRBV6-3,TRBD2,TGTGCCAGCAGAGGACTAGCAAATGAGCAGTTCTTC,CASRGLANEQFF
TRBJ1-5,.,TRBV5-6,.,TGTGCCAGCCCCAAGCGGCCCCAGCATTTT,CASPKRPQHF
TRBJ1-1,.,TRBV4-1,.,TGCGCCAGCAGCCAAGATGTGAAGAAAGCGGGACGTCCTGAAGCTTTCTTT,CASSQDVKKAGRPEAFF
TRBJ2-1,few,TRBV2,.,TGTGCCAGCGGGGACTCTCCCCCCGGAGAGCAGTTCTTC,CASGDSPPGEQFF
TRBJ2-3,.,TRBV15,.,TGTGCCACCAGCCCCGGAGCAGCTACGCAGTATTTT,CATSPGAATQYF
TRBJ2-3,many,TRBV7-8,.,TGTGCCAGCAGCTTTGAACGGACAACCTCTAGCACAGATACGCAGTATTTT,CASSFERTTSSTDTQYF
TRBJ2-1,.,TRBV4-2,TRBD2,TGTGCCAGCAGCCAAGATCCCCTAGCGGACTACAATGAGCAGTTCTTC,CASSQDPLADYNEQFF
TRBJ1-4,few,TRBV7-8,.,TGTGCCAGCAGCCCACCTGCCGGGACCCCCAGCTTT,CASSPPAGTPSF
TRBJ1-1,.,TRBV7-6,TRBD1,TGTGCCAGCACGGGACAGGGGATCACTGAAGCTTTCTTT,CASTGQGITEAFF
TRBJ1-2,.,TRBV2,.,TGTGCCAGCAGCCCCGATGGGCAGAGCGCCAACTATGGCTACACCTTC,CASSPDGQSANYGYTF
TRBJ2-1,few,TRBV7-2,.,TGTGCCAGCAGCCCCCAAGATCCGGGTAGCTCCTACAATGAGCAGTTCTTC,CASSPQDPGSSYNEQFF
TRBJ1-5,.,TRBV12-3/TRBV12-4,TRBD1,TGTGCCAGCAGTTTGGGTATGGGACAGGGAACGAGGCAGCCCCAGCATTTT,CASSLGMGQGTRQPQHF
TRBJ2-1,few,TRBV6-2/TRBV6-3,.,TGTGCCAGCAGTTTTCGGGAAAGCTCCTACAATGAGCAGTTCTTC,CASSFRESSYNEQFF
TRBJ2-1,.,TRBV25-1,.,TGTGCCAGCAGCGCCAGGAGGGGAGGTACCTACAATGAGCAGTTCTTC,CASSARRGGTYNEQFF
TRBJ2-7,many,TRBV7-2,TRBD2,TGTGCCAGCAGCTTAAAGAGTCTAGCGGGGGGCCCCTACGAGCAGTACTTC,CASSLKSLAGGPYEQYF
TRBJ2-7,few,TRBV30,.,TGTGCCTGGAGTGGGAGGGACGAGCAGTACTTC,CAWSGRDEQYF
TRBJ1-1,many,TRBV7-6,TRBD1,TGTGCCAGCAGCTTGGAGCAGGGGGCAGGCACTGAAGCTTTCTTT,CASSLEQGAGTEAFF
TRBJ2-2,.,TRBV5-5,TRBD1,TGTGCCAGCAGCTTGGCAGGGGGCGGCACCGGGGAGCTGTTTTTT,CASSLAGGGTGELFF
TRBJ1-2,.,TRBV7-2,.,TGTGCCAGCAGCTTGGTCTCCCGGGGCTACACCTTC,CASSLVSRGYTF
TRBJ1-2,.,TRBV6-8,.,TGTGCCAGCAGTCGCCAGGGGACCCATGGCTACACCTTC,CASSRQGTHGYTF
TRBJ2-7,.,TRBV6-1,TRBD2,TGTGCCAGCAGTAACACCCCCGGGACTAGCGGGGAACACGAGCAGTACTTC,CASSNTPGTSGEHEQYF
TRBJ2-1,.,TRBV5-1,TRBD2,TGCGCCAGCAGCTTGGCTCTAGCGGGCCACAATGAGCAGTTCTTC,CASSLALAGHNEQFF
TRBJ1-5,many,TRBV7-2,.,TGTGCCAGCAGCTTAGAGTCAGAACGCAATCAGCCCCAGCATTTT,CASSLESERNQPQHF
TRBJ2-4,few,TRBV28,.,TGTGCCAGCAGTTTTAGCCAGGGTCTGTTCTTCTTC,CASSFSQGLFFF
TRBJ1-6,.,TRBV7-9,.,TGTGCCAGCAGCTTAGTTGGGCCTCTAAAGTCACCCCTCCACTTT,CASSLVGPLKSPLHF
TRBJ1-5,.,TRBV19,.,TGTGCCAGGAGGGGAGGGGACCCCCCAGAGCCCCAGCATTTT,CARRGGDPPEPQHF
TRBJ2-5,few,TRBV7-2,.,TGTGCCAGCAGCTTAAAAACTTCCCAAGAGACCCAGTACTTC,CASSLKTSQETQYF
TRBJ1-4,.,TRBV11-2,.,TGTGCCAGCAGACGTAGCACCCCGGGGCGCGGTGAAAAACTGTTTTTT,CASRRSTPGRGEKLFF
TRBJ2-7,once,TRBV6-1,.,TGTGCCAGCCGGACAGCCTACGAGCAGTACTTC,CASRTAYEQYF
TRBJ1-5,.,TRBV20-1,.,TGCAGTGCTAGGTCAGGGCGAGATCAGCCCCAGCATTTT,CSARSGRDQPQHF
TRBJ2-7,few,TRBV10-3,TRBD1,TGTGCCACGTACAGACAGGGGGCAGACGAGCAGTACTTC,CATYRQGADEQYF
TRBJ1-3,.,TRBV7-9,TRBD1,TGTGCCAGCAGCTCCATCCCCGGGACAGGATTCTCTGGAAACACCATATATTTT,CASSSIPGTGFSGNTIYF
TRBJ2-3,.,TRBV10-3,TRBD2,TGTGCCATCAGGACTAGCGGGAGCACAGATACGCAGTATTTT,CAIRTSGSTDTQYF
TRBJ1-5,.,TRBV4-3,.,TGCGCCAGCAGCCAAGAAGCTTTCGGGGGGGGTAATCAGCCCCAGCATTTT,CASSQEAFGGGNQPQHF
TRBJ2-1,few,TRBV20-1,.,TGCAGTGCCGCCAGCCCGGGTAGCGGCAACAATGAGCAGTTCTTC,CSAASPGSGNNEQFF
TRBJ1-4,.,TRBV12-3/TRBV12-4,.,TGTGCCAGCAGGAGCTCAGGGGCGCCCGAGGAAAAACTGTTTTTT,CASRSSGAPEEKLFF
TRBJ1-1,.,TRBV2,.,TGTGCCAGCAGTCCGCCGGGATCTGAAGCTTTCTTT,CASSPPGSEAFF
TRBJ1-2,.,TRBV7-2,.,TGTGCCAGCAGCTTACGTTTCGGTGACTATGGCTACACCTTC,CASSLRFGDYGYTF
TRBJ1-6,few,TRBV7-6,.,TGTGCCAGTCATCGGGGGCCAGATTCACCCCTCCACTTT,CASHRGPDSPLHF
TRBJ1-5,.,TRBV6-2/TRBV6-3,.,TGTGCCAGCAGCTCGGAGACAGGTCTTAGCAATCAGCCCCAGCATTTT,CASSSETGLSNQPQHF
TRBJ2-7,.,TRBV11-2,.,TGTGCCAGCAGCTTTGGGTTCCTCAACTACGAGCAGTACTTC,CASSFGFLNYEQYF
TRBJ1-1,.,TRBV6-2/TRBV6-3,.,TGTGCCAGCAGTTACGGAATCCCTCGGATCAACACTGAAGCTTTCTTT,CASSYGIPRINTEAFF
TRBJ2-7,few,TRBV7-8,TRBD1,TGTGCCAGCAGACCAGGGGGCGAATCCTACGAGCAGTACTTC,CASRPGGESYEQYF
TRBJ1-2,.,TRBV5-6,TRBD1,TGTGCCAGCAGCTTGAGACAGGGTAACTATGGCTACACCTTC,CASSLRQGNYGYTF
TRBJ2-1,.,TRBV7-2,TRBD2,TGTGCCAGCGCGGGGCGGGGGAGGGACAATGAGCAGTTCTTC,CASAGRGRDNEQFF
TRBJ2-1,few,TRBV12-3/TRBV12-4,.,TGTGCCAGCAGTTCACACTCGGAGAGCTCCTACAATGAGCAGTTCTTC,CASSSHSESSYNEQFF
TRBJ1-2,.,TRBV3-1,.,TGTGCCAGCAGCCGAGGATCGATCGGGGGCTACACCTTC,CASSRGSIGGYTF
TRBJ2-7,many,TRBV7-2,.,TGTGCCAGCAGCTTAGTTACCGGGAGCTCCTACGAGCAGTACTTC,CASSLVTGSSYEQYF
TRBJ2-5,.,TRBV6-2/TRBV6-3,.,TGTGCCAGCACCCCGCCGGCGGACGCTATGGAGACCCAGTACTTC,CASTPPADAMETQYF
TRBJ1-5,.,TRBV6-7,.,TGTGCCGGCGACAGAAGGAATCAGCCCCAGCATTTT,CAGDRRNQPQHF
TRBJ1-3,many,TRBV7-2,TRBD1,TGTGCCAGCAGCCCAAGGGGGCCTTCTGGAAACACCATATATTTT,CASSPRGPSGNTIYF
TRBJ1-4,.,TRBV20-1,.,TGCAGTGCCTCCCGACGGTCGGGAGAAAAACTGTTTTTT,CSASRRSGEKLFF
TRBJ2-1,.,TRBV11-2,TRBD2,TGTGCCAGCAGCTTAGGTGGACCGAGCGGGAGGGTCAATGAGCAGTTCTTC,CASSLGGPSGRVNEQFF
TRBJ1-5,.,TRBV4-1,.,TGCGCCAGCAGCCAAGAAGAGACGGGGGGGGGGCAGCCCCAGCATTTT,CASSQEETGGGQPQHF
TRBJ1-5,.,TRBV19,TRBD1,TGTGCCAGTGAAGGAGGGGGCCAGCCCCAGCATTTT,CASEGGGQPQHF